This T cell receptor (beta chain) was documented in a study of blood T cell repertoires in COVID-19. J lost 8 bases, V lost 0 bases, and 9 bases had no gene match. The CDR3 loop spans 17 amino acids. CDR1 and CDR2 (germline): SGHRS, YFSETQ. As handled by the study authors: Amplification of reference gene primers provided the estimated nucleated cell counts. The data were produced by immunoSEQ multiplex PCR, yet TCRdb's version contains in-frame clones alone and is incomplete. That table furnishes V, J and clone size, whereas the DNA furnished D and trimming. The sample includes 140,000 to 150,000 clones, roughly 87% of them seen just once.

What was sequenced was peripheral blood. This sequence was found in a human donor in a cohort sampled during active COVID-19. The V and J genes are TRBV5-1 and TRBJ1-5; TRBD1 matches 12 bases. The CDR3 nucleotides are TGCGCCAGCAGCTTGGGTGTGGGACAGGGGGCGGCGGAGCCCCAGCATTTT. Its translation is CASSLGVGQGAAEPQHF. The complete variable domain, with remaining parts taken from reference TRBV5-1 and TRBJ1-5, reads KAGVTQTPRYLIKTRGQQVTLSCSPISGHRSVSWYQQTPGQGLQFLFEYFSETQRNKGNFPGRFSGRQFSNSRSEMNVSTLELGDSALYLCASSLGVGQGAAEPQHFGDGTRLSIL.